This TCR beta chain appears in the sequencing data of a study of neurological immune-mediated disorders (dated by TCRdb to about 2019). Broadly, across the study: Peripheral blood TCR-beta repertoires from HTLV-I-associated myelopathy (HAM/TSP) patients, multiple sclerosis patients and healthy controls were compared by UMI-based sequencing. Of the 68 subjects in the cohort, about 15 were HAM/TSP patients, some 35 were multiple sclerosis patients, and approximately 20 were healthy controls. Alongside PBMC samples, the set of some 100 TCR-beta libraries contained longitudinal samples, technical triplicates, and paired CD4+ and CD8+ T-cell subsets that had been sorted.

cDNA synthesis used template-switch 5'RACE with a primer carrying a 10-nucleotide random unique molecular identifier tagging each TCR transcript. Every sequencing run yielded over 180 million TCR-beta sequences covering 15-18 subjects. The RNeasy kit was used for extraction of total RNA. TCR-beta VDJ regions were amplified with primers for the TCR constant region and the 5'RACE anchor, using the KAPA Real-time Library Amplification kit. Sample indexes and Illumina adaptors were added in a first PCR, after which library yield was increased in a second PCR. After purification with Ampure beads, the TCR product of roughly 650 bp was size-selected on a 2% E-gel SizeSelection system. Before pooling, library quality was checked on a Bioanalyzer, concentration was measured with Qubit, and libraries were quantified with the Kapa Library Quantification kit. An Illumina HiSeq 2500 was used to sequence the libraries paired-end at 2 x 150 bp. To increase sequence diversity, about 24-32% phiX was spiked into each library pool. The paper's processing steps were these. The UMI-based MiGEC pipeline processed quality-filtered reads and removed over 80% of raw TCR sequences during error correction. VDJ genes were aligned to IMGT germline references, and each clonotype was defined by a unique CDR3 amino acid sequence together with V-J genes. VDJtools evaluated clonal expansion, Shannon diversity and CDR3 relatedness (CalcPairwiseDistances, ClusterSamples); CLCbio workbench built phylogenetic trees. Clones with at least 8 unique UMIs were defined as expanded, with this threshold being based on coefficient-of-variation modelling across technical triplicates. Using fastp trimming at Q25 and MiXCR clonotype assembly, TCRdb reanalyzed the public sequencing data and kept in-frame beta chains. Rows are combined by CDR3 protein, so each entry shows the most common genes and DNA. The V and J calls were not made by the authors but by TCRdb's processing. Across this sample there are some 77,000 distinct CDR3 sequences, with under 10% seen only once. The leading ten clones occupy 1.5% to 2% of the sample.

Blood bank volunteers in Maryland, USA served as the healthy controls. Unsorted PBMC libraries were generated from 2 million PBMCs stored in RNAlater at -80 °C until RNA extraction. Peripheral blood was subjected to Ficoll-Hypaque density gradient centrifugation to isolate PBMCs, which were then cryopreserved in liquid nitrogen. The research as a whole found: No identical CDR3 amino acid sequences were found to be shared among expanded clones across subjects, suggesting that TCR-beta repertoires were private in all groups. TCR clonal expansion was greatest in HAM/TSP patients and smallest in MS patients, who ranked below even healthy controls.

CDR1 and CDR2 are drawn from the germline V gene (reference sequence): DFQATT, SNEGSKA. V sheds 0 bases and J sheds 2 bases, leaving 11 bases between their ends. From cysteine to phenylalanine, the CDR3 is 15 amino acids long. The read is trimmed to its CDR3 DNA, 45 bases read in frame from base 1. This clonotype came up many times. Its antigen is currently not known. Base-call qualities are not available, and no considerably larger clone is one nucleotide away. The V and J segments used are TRBV20-1 and TRBJ2-1; the D gene is perhaps TRBD1 or TRBD2, each of them matching over 5 bases. Sequenced material: PBMCs. The sequence came from a man aged 50-60 years in good health. Read as DNA, the sequence is TGCAGTGCTAGAGATCGAGGGGTGGCCTACAATGAGCAGTTCTTC. It specifies CSARDRGVAYNEQFF.